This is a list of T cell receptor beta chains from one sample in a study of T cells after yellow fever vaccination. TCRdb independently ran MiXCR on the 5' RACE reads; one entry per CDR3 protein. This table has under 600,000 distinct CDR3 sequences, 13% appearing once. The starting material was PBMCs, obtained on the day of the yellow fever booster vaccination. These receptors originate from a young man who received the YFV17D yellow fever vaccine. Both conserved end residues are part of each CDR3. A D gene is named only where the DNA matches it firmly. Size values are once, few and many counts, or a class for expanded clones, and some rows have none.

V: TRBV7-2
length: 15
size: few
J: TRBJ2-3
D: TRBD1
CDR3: CASSGDDRGTDTQYF
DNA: TGTGCCAGCAGCGGTGATGACAGGGGGACAGATACGCAGTATTTT

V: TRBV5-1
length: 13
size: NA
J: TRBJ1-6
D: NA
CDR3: CASSVNEESPLHF
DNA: TGCGCCAGCAGCGTCAATGAGGAATCACCCCTCCACTTT

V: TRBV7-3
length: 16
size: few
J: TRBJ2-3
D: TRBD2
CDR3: CASSQRIAGSTDTQYF
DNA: TGTGCCAGCAGCCAACGCATAGCGGGTAGCACAGATACGCAGTATTTT

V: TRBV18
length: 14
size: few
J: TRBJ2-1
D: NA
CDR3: CASSAKRQSHEQFF
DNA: TGTGCCAGCTCAGCCAAAAGACAATCCCATGAGCAGTTCTTC

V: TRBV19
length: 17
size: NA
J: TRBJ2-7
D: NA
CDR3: CASSSPNPAGAVDEQYF
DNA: TGTGCCAGTAGTAGCCCAAACCCGGCAGGCGCGGTGGACGAGCAGTACTTC

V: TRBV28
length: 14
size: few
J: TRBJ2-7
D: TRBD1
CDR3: CASSSGQVPGEQYF
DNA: TGTGCCAGCAGTTCGGGACAGGTCCCGGGCGAGCAGTACTTC

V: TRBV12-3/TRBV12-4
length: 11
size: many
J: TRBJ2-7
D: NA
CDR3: CASSLGIEQYF
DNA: TGTGCCAGCAGCCTAGGAATCGAGCAGTACTTC

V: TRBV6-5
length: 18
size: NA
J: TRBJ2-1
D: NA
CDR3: CASSYSFGVPVSYNEQFF
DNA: TGTGCCAGCAGTTACTCTTTCGGGGTTCCGGTCTCCTACAATGAGCAGTTCTTC

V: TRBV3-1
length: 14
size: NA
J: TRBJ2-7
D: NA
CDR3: CASSHGDFHYEQYF
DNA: TGTGCCAGCAGCCATGGGGACTTTCATTACGAGCAGTACTTC

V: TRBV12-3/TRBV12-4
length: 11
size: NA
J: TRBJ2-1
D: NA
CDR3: CASSALDEQFF
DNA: TGTGCCAGCAGTGCCCTTGATGAGCAGTTCTTC

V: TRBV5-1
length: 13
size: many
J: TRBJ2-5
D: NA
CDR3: CASSLAREETQYF
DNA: TGCGCCAGCAGCTTGGCCCGGGAAGAGACCCAGTACTTC

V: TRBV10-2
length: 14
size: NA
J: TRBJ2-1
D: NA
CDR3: CASSWTGSVNEQFF
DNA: TGCGCCAGCAGTTGGACGGGCTCTGTTAATGAGCAGTTCTTC

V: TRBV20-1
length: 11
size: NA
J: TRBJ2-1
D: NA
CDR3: CSAPLFNEQFF
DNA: TGCAGTGCCCCGCTTTTCAATGAGCAGTTCTTC

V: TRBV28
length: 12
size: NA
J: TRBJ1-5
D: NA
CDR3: CAVQGRDQPQHF
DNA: TGTGCTGTCCAGGGAAGGGATCAGCCCCAGCATTTT

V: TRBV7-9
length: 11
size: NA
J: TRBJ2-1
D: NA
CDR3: CASSLGTGEFF
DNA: TGTGCCAGCAGCCTGGGGACTGGCGAATTCTTC

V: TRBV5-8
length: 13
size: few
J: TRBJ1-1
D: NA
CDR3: CASSRTQNTEAFF
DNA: TGTGCCAGCAGCCGGACACAGAACACTGAAGCTTTCTTT

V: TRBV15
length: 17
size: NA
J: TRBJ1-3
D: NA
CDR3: CATSRAGGVRSGNTIYF
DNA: TGTGCCACCAGCAGAGCCGGGGGAGTGAGGTCTGGAAACACCATATATTTT

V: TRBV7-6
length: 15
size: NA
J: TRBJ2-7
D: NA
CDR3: CASSLAPKGVYEQYF
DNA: TGTGCCAGCAGCTTAGCGCCGAAAGGAGTATACGAGCAGTACTTC

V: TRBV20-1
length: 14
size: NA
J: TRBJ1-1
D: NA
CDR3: CSASLGAGNTEAFF
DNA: TGCAGTGCTTCCCTTGGGGCGGGGAACACTGAAGCTTTCTTT

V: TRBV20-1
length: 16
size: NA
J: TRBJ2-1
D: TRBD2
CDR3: CCARGATSGRIDEQFF
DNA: TGCTGTGCTAGAGGTGCAACTAGCGGGAGGATCGATGAGCAGTTCTTC

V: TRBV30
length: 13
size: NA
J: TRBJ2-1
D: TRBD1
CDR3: CAGTGGAYNEQFF
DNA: TGTGCCGGGACAGGCGGCGCTTACAATGAGCAGTTCTTC

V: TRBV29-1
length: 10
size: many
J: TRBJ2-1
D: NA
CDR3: CSVGGHEQFF
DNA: TGCAGCGTTGGAGGGCATGAGCAGTTCTTC

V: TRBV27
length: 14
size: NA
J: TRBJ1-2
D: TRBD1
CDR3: CASSSRGRVYGYTF
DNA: TGTGCCAGCAGTTCTAGGGGGCGCGTCTATGGCTACACCTTC

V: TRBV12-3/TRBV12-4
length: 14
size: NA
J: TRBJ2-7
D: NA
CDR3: CASSFGDNSYEQYF
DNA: TGTGCCAGCAGTTTTGGGGATAATAGCTACGAGCAGTACTTC

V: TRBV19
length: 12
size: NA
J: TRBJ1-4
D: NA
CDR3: CASSIGPGKLFF
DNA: TGTGCCAGTAGTATCGGACCAGGGAAACTGTTTTTT

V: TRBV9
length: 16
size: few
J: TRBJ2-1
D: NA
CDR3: CASSVAWSRSYNEQFF
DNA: TGTGCCAGCAGCGTAGCGTGGAGTCGCTCCTACAATGAGCAGTTCTTC

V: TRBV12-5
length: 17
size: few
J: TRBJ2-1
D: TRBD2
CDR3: CASGSPVTSGLYNEQFF
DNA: TGTGCTAGTGGTTCGCCCGTGACTAGCGGCCTTTACAATGAGCAGTTCTTC

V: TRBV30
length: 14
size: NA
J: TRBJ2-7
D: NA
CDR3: CAWSVGHGLREQYF
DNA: TGTGCCTGGAGTGTGGGGCACGGTCTCCGTGAGCAGTACTTC

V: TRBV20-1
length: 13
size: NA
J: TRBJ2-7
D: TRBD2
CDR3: CSASVAGDYEQYF
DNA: TGCAGTGCTTCAGTAGCGGGAGACTACGAGCAGTACTTC

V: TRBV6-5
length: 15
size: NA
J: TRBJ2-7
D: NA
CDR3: CASSYSPTEVFSQYF
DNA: TGTGCCAGCAGTTACTCGCCGACAGAGGTGTTCTCCCAGTACTTC

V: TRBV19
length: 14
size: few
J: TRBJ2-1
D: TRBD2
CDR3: CASSWPGGSNEQFF
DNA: TGTGCCAGTAGTTGGCCGGGCGGGAGTAATGAGCAGTTCTTC

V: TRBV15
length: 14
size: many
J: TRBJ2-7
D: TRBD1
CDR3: CATSPRTGGYEQYF
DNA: TGTGCCACCAGCCCTCGGACAGGGGGATACGAGCAGTACTTC

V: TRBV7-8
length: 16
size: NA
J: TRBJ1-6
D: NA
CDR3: CASSLWLVRYNSPLHF
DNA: TGTGCCAGCAGCTTATGGTTGGTCAGATATAATTCACCCCTCCACTTT

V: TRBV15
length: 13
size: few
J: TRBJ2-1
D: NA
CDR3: CAASGPTYNEQFF
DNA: TGTGCCGCTTCGGGCCCTACCTACAATGAGCAGTTCTTC

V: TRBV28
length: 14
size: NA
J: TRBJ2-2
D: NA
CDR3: CAILDRTNTGELFF
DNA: TGTGCCATTTTAGACAGGACGAACACCGGGGAGCTGTTTTTT

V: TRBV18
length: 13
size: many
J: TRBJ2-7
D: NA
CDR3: CASSRERQYEQYF
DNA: TGTGCCAGCTCACGGGAGAGACAGTACGAGCAGTACTTC

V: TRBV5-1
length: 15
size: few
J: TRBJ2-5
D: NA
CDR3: CASSSDSSIPGTQYF
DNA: TGCGCCAGCAGCTCGGACAGCTCCATCCCCGGGACCCAGTACTTC

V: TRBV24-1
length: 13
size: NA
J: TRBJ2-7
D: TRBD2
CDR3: CATSDSGRYEQYF
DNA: TGTGCCACCAGTGATAGCGGGAGATACGAGCAGTACTTC

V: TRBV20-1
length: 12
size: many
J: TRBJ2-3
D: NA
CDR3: CSARDSRLVRYF
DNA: TGCAGTGCTAGAGATTCAAGACTAGTGAGGTATTTT

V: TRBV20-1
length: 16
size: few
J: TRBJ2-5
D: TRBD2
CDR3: CSAQLAGGVRGETQYF
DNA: TGCAGTGCTCAACTAGCGGGAGGGGTGAGGGGAGAGACCCAGTACTTC

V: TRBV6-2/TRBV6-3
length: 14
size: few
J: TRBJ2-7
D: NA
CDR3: CASSYAGTTYEQYF
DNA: TGTGCCAGCAGTTACGCGGGGACCACCTACGAGCAGTACTTC

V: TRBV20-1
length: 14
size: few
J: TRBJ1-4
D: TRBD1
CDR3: CSAIQQGANEKLFF
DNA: TGCAGTGCTATACAACAGGGGGCTAATGAAAAACTGTTTTTT

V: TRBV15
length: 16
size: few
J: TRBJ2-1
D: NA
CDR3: CATSARKGGGYNEQFF
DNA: TGTGCCACCAGCGCCCGCAAAGGGGGGGGCTACAATGAGCAGTTCTTC

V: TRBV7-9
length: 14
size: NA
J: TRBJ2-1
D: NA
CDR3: CASSFDGPGREQFF
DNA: TGTGCCAGCAGCTTTGATGGTCCGGGCCGTGAGCAGTTCTTC

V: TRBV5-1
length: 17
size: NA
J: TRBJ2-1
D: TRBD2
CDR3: CASSISPSGRLYNEQFF
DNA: TGCGCCAGCAGCATTTCGCCTAGCGGGAGGCTTTACAATGAGCAGTTCTTC

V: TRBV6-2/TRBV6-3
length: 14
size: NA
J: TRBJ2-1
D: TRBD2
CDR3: CASTMGGWGNEQFF
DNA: TGTGCCAGCACCATGGGAGGGTGGGGCAATGAGCAGTTCTTC

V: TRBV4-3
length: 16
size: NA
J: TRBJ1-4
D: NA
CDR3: CASSQDQGRPGEKLFF
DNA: TGCGCCAGCAGCCAAGATCAGGGACGTCCGGGCGAAAAACTGTTTTTT